Sequencing of this T cell receptor beta chain was carried out in a study of T cell repertoires in cytomegalovirus infection (dated by TCRdb to about 2019). Describing the broader study: Because public TCR beta signatures pointed to carriage of CMV infection together with the matching HLA type, the HLA type of each donor mattered for the analysis.

The germline V gene (reference sequence) gives CDR1 as GTSNPN and CDR2 as SVGIG. From its cysteine to its phenylalanine, the CDR3 spans 13 amino acids. The DNA shown is the 39-base CDR3, in frame from base 1. Between the V and J ends, shortened by 4 bases and 1 base respectively, the junction contains 10 bases. Study-wide conclusions, independent of this receptor: The ex vivo response was dominated by HLA-C-restricted CMV-specific TCR beta clonotypes, which also provided the single most frequent clonotype in two of eight donors. In both this cohort and an independent cohort of more than 350 donors, the cumulative frequency of public TCR beta family members distinguished carriers of CMV infection plus the relevant HLA type.

TCRdb records Illumina HiSeq 1500 as the sequencer. Starting from the raw public reads, TCRdb applied fastp trimming at Q25, assembled clones with MiXCR and retained in-frame beta chains. Each entry is one CDR3 protein sequence, shown with its most common DNA and genes. Recorded for this sample are approximately 240,000 distinct CDR3 sequences; roughly an eighth of them occurred a single time. The biggest ten clones account for roughly 1.7% of the sample. On this clonotype: Its target antigen remains unknown. No clone much larger than this one lies a single base away; base qualities are absent.

The source is a human donor in good health (CMV status not recorded). Some clones in this sample may be carry-over from other donors' samples. The sequenced material came from PBMCs. The rearrangement joined TRBV30 to TRBJ1-1, with no reliable assignment of the D segment. Here is the DNA: TGTGCCTGGAAACAACACGCGAACACTGAAGCTTTCTTT. Translated, it reads CAWKQHANTEAFF.